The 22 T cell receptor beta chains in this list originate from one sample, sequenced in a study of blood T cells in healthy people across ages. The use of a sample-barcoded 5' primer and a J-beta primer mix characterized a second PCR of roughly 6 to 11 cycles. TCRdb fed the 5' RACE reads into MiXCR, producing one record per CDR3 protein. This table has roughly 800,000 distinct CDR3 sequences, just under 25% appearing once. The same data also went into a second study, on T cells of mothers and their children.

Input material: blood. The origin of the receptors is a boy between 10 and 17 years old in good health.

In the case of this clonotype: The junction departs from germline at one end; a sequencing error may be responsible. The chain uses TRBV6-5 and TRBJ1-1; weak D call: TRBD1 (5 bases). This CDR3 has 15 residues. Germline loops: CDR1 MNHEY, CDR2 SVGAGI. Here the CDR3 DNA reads TGTGCCAGCAGTGCAGGGCCCAGCGCGATATCTGAAGCCTTCTTT. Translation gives CASSAGPSAISEAFF.

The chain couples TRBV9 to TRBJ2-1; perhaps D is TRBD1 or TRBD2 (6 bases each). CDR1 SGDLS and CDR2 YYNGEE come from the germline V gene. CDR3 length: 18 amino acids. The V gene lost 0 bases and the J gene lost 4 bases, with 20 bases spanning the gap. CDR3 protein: CASSVGTGKVAEYNEQFF. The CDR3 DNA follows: TGTGCCAGCAGCGTAGGAACAGGGAAGGTAGCGGAGTACAATGAGCAGTTCTTC.

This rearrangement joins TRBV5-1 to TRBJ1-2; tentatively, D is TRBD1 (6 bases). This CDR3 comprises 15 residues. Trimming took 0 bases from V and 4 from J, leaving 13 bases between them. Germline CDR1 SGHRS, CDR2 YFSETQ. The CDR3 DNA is TGCGCCAGCAGCTTGGGTGAGGGACAAATCTATGGCTACACCTTC. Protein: CASSLGEGQIYGYTF.

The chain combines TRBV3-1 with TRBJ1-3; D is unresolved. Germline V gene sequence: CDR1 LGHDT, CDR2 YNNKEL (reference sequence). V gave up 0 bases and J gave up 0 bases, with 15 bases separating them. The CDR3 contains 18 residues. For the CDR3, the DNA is TGTGCCAGCAGCCAAGACCCCCCCAGTGCTCGCTCTGGAAACACCATATATTTT. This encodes CASSQDPPSARSGNTIYF.

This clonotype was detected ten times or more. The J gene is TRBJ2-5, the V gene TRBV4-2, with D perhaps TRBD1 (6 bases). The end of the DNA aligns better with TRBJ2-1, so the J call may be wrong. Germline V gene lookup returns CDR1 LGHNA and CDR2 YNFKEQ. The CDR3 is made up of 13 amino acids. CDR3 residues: CASSQVDSNEQFF. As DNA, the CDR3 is TGTGCCAGCAGCCAAGTGGACAGTAATGAGCAGTTCTTC.

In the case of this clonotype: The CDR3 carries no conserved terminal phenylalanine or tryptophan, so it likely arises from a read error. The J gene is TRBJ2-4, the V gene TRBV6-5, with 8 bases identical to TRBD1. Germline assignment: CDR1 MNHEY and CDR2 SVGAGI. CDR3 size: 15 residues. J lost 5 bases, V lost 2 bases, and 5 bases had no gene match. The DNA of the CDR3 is TGTGCCAGCAGTTACGGACAGGGTGGACAAAACATTCAGTACCTC. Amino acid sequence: CASSYGQGGQNIQYL.

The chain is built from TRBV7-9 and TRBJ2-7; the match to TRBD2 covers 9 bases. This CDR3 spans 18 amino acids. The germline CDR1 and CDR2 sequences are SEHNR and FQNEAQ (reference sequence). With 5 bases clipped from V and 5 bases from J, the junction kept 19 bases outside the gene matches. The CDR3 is CASSPVVSGSSWIDEQYF. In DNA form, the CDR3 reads TGTGCCAGCAGCCCGGTCGTTAGCGGGAGCTCCTGGATCGACGAGCAGTACTTC.

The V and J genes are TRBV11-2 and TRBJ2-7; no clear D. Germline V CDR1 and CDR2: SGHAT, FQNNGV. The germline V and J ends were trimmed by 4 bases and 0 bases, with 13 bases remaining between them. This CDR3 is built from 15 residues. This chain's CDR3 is CASSSDASSSYEQYF. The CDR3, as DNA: TGTGCCAGCAGCTCGGACGCGTCAAGCTCCTACGAGCAGTACTTC.

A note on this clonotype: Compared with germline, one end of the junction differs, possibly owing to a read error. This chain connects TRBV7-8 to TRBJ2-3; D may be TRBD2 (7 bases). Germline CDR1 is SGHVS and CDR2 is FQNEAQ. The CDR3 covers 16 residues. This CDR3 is CASSLALGGATDTQYF. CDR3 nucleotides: TGTGCCAGCAGCCTAGCCCTTGGGGGGGCCACAGATACGCAGTATTTT. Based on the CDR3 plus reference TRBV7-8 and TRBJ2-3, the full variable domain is GAGVSQSPRYKVAKRGQDVALRCDPISGHVSLFWYQQALGQGPEFLTYFQNEAQLDKSGLPSDRFFAERPEGSVSTLKIQRTQQEDSAVYLCASSLALGGATDTQYFGPGTRLTVL.

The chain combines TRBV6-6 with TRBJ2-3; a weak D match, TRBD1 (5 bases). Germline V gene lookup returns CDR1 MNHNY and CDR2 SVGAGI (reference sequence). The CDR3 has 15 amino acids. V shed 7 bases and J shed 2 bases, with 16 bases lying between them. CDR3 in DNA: TGTGCCAGCATTTCGACACAGGATCTCACAGATACGCAGTATTTT. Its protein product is CASISTQDLTDTQYF.

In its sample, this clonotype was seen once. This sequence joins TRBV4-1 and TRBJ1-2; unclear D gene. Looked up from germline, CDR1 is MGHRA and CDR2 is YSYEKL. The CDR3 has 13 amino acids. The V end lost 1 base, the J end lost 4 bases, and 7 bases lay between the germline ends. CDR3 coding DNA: TGCGCCAGCAGCCAAGGACCGGGCTATGGCTACACCTTC. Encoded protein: CASSQGPGYGYTF.

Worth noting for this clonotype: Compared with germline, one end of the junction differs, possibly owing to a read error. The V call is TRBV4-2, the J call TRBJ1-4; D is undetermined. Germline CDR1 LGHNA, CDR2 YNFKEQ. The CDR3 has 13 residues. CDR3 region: CASSRVPNEKLFF. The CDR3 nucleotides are TGTGCCAGCAGCCGCGTCCCCAATGAAAAACTGTTCTTT.

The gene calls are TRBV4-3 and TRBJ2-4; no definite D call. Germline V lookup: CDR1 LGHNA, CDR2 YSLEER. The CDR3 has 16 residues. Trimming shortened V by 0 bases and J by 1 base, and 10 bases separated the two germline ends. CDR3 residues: CASSQDPVGAKNIQYF. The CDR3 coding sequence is TGCGCCAGCAGCCAAGACCCGGTGGGTGCCAAAAACATTCAGTACTTC.

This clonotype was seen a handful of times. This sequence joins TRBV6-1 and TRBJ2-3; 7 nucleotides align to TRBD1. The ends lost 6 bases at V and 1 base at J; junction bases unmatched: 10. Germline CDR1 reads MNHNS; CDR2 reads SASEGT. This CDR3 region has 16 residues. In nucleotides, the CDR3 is TGTGCCAGCAGCGAACCGCCGGGACAGCGCACAGATACGCAGTATTTT. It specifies CASSEPPGQRTDTQYF.

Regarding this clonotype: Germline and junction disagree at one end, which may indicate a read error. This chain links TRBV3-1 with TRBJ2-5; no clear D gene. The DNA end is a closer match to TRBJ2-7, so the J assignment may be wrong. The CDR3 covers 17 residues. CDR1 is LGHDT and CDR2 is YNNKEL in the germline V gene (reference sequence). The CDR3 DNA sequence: TGTGCCAGCAGCCAAGATCGGCGCAGCCGGCGGTCCTCCGAGCAGTACTTC. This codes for CASSQDRRSRRSSEQYF.

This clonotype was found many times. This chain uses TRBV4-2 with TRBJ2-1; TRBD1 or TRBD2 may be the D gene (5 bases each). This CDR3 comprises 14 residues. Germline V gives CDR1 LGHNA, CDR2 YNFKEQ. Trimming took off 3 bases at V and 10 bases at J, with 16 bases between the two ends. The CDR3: CASSQEMGVLEQFF. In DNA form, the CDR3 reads TGTGCCAGCAGCCAGGAAATGGGGGTTCTGGAGCAGTTCTTC.

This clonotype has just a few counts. The CDR3 DNA reads as TGTGCCAGCAGCCAAGCGGCGGTCTCTGGAGAGCAGTACTTC. Translated, it gives CASSQAAVSGEQYF. The chain joins TRBV3-1 to TRBJ2-7, with unresolved D. The CDR3 is 14 amino acids. Trimming removed 1 base from V and 7 bases from J, with 14 bases in between. Germline CDR1 is LGHDT and CDR2 is YNNKEL (reference sequence).

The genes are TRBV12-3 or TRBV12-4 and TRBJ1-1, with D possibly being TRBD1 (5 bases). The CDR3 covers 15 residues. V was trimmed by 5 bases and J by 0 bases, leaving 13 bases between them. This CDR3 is CASSPWDRLNTEAFF. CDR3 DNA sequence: TGTGCCAGCAGTCCGTGGGACCGATTGAACACTGAAGCTTTCTTT.

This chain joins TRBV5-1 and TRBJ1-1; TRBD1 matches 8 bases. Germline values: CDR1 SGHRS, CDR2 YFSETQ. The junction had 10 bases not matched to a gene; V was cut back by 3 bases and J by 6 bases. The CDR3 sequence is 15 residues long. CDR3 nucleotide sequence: TGCGCCAGCAGCTCCTCAGGGGGCGCGGGATCTGAAGCTTTCTTT. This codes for CASSSSGGAGSEAFF.

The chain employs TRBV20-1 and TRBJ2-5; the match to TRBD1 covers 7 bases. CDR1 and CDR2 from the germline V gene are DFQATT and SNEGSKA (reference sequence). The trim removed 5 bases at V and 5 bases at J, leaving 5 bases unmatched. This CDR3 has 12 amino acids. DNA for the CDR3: TGCAGTGCTGTAGGGGGCGGGGAGACCCAGTACTTC. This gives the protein CSAVGGGETQYF.

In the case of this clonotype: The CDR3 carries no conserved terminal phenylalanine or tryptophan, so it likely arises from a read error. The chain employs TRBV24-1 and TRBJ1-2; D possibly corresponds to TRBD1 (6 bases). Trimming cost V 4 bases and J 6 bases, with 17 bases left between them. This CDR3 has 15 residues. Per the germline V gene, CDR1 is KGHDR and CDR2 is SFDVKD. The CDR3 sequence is CATSDYSTGSNGYTL. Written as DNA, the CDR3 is TGTGCCACCAGTGACTACTCGACAGGTTCTAATGGCTACACCCTC.

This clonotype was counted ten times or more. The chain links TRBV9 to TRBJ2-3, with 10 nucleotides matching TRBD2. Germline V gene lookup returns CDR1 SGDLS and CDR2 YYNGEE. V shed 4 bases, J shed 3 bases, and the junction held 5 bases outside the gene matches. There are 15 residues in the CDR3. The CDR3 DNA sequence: TGTGCCAGCAGCACAAGCGGGGGGGGAACAGATACGCAGTATTTT. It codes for CASSTSGGGTDTQYF.